This T cell receptor (beta chain) was recovered during a study of cytomegalovirus exposure and HLA in healthy donors. The study's findings and limits: A later analysis found common viral pathogens apparently linked to several of the most significant clusters. The study flagged roughly 160 TCR beta chains as cytomegalovirus-associated.

Points on this clone: The antigen remains undetermined.

Primers for the PCR totalled 60 Vbeta and 13 Jbeta. Data came from immunoSEQ multiplex PCR; TCRdb stores just in-frame clones and leaves some out. The sample comprises 120,000 or so clones, approximately 83% of which are singletons, and 1.5% to 2% rests with the top ten. V was shortened by 3 bases and J by 10 bases, with 10 bases between the two germline ends. The V gene's germline CDR1 is PRHDT and CDR2 FYEKMQ (reference sequence). The length of the CDR3 is 13 residues. This TCR derives from a middle-aged man in good health and CMV-seronegative. The sequenced sample was PBMCs. The V call is TRBV13, the J call TRBJ1-6; tentative D call: TRBD1 (5 bases). CDR3 bases: TGTGCCAGCAGCTTGCAGGGTACCTCACCCCTCCACTTT. This encodes CASSLQGTSPLHF.